This T cell receptor (beta chain) is from a study of shared clonotypes between healthy human individuals. Each sample came from a Caucasian adult donor living in Nashville, Tennessee. Of note for this clone: Its antigen is as yet unknown.

General study results and limits: Larger estimated richness was generally recorded for naive subsets relative to memory subsets.

Per the germline V gene, CDR1 is SNHLY and CDR2 is FYNNEI. The CDR3 runs to 14 residues. Trimming took 2 bases from V and 5 from J, leaving 13 bases between them. The method was immunoSEQ multiplex PCR; TCRdb's version includes in-frame clones alone and lacks a portion of them. Here the sample spans some 630,000 clones, around 72% being singletons. Sequenced input: memory CD4+ T cells sorted from blood. Described subset: CD45RA-negative fraction. The chain joins TRBV2 to TRBJ2-7; D may be TRBD2 (5 bases). The sequence was collected from a woman aged 30 to 39 in good health. This chain's CDR3 is CASSENLAINEQYF. DNA for the CDR3: TGTGCCAGCAGTGAAAATCTAGCTATCAACGAGCAGTACTTC.